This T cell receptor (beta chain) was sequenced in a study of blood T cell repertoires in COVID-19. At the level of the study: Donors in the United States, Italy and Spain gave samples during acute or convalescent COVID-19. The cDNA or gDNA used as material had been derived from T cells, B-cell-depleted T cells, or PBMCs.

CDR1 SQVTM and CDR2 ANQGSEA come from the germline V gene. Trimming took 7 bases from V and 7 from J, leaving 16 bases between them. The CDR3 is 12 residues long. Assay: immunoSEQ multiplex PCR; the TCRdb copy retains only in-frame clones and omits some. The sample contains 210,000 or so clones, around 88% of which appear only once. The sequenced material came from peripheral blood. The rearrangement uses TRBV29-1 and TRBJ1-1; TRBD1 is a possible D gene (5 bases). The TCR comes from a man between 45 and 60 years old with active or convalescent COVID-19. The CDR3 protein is CSAGRGDGEAFF. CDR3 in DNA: TGCAGCGCAGGACGGGGGGACGGTGAAGCTTTCTTT.